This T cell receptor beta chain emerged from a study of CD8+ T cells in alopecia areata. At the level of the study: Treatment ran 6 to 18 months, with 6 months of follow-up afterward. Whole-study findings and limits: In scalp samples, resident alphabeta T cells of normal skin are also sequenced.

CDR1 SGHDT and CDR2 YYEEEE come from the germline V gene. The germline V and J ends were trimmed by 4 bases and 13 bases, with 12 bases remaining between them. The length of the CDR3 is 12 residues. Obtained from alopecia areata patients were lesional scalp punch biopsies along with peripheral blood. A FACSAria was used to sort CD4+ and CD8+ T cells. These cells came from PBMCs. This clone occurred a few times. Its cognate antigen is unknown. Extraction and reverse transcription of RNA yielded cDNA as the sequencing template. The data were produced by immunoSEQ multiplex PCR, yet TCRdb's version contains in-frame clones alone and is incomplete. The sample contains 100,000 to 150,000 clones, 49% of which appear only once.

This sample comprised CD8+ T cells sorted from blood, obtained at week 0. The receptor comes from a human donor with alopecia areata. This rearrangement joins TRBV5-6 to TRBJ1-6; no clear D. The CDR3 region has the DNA TGTGCCAGCAGCGACGTCGTCTCCCCCCTCCACTTT. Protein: CASSDVVSPLHF.